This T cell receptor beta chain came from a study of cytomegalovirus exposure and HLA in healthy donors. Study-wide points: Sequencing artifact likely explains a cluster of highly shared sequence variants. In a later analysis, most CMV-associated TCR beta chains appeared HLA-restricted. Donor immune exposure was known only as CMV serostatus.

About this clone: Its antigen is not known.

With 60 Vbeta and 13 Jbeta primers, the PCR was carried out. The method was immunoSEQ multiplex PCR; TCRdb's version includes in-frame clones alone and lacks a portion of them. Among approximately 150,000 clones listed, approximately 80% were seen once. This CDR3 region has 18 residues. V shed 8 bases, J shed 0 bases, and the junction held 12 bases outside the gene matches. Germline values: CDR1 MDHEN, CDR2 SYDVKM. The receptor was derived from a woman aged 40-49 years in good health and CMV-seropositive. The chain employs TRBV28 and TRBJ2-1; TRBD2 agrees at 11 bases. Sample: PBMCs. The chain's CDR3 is CASRTLAGGSSSYNEQFF. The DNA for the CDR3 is TGTGCCAGCCGGACCCTAGCGGGAGGCTCCAGCTCCTACAATGAGCAGTTCTTC. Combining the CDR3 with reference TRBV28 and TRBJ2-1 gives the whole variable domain DVKVTQSSRYLVKRTGEKVFLECVQDMDHENMFWYRQDPGLGLRLIYFSYDVKMKEKGDIPEGYSVSREKKERFSLILESASTNQTSMYLCASRTLAGGSSSYNEQFFGPGTRLTVL.